Sequencing of this T cell receptor beta chain was carried out in a study of vaccination and CD4 T cells after COVID-19. On the study more broadly: Cultures acting as controls obtained a CEFX pool, an HIV-1 Nef pool, or no peptide.

V lost 6 bases to trimming and J lost 3 bases; unmatched junction nucleotides: 5. This CDR3 comprises 15 residues. From germline, CDR1 is MNHNS and CDR2 SASEGT. Overall study findings and caveats: When vaccine-specific clones from convalescent patients were examined, 304 of 307 were spike mono-reactive.

On this clonotype itself: Its antigen remains unknown.

Scientists ran DNA taken from cultured CD4+ T cells through the Oncomine TCR Beta short-read assay for sequencing. MiXCR, run by TCRdb on the PCR reads, gives a single entry per CDR3 protein. The sample lists approximately 9,600 distinct CDR3 sequences; around 50% were seen once. Treatment reported: 10-day PBMC culture with coronavirus spike peptide pools or control peptides (ViraFEST assay). The authors replaced half the medium with fresh IL-2 medium on days 3 and 7. The specimen sequenced was CD4+ T cells from blood, cultured in vitro. The chain has TRBV6-1 and TRBJ2-7; TRBD2 aligns across 13 bases. This receptor was obtained from a human donor who had recovered from COVID-19. The CDR3 DNA sequence: TGTGCCAGCAGATTGGGACTAGCGGGAATCTACGAGCAGTACTTC. This codes for CASRLGLAGIYEQYF.